This TCR beta chain was sequenced for a study of cytomegalovirus exposure and HLA in healthy donors. It was with 60 Vbeta and 13 Jbeta primers that the PCR ran. Assay: immunoSEQ multiplex PCR; the TCRdb copy retains only in-frame clones and omits some. The profile covers roughly 100,000 clones, with 75% appearing a single time and under 1.5% taken by the ten largest. Turning to this clone: Its antigen is not identified.

This CDR3 has 15 residues. Germline assignment: CDR1 LGHNA and CDR2 YSLEER. The ends were cut back, 0 bases at V and 5 bases at J, with 13 bases in the middle. Study outcomes and limitations: As was reported, the classifier diagnosed cytomegalovirus status with high specificity and sensitivity. Among the sequence variants, a highly shared cluster was likely an artifact of sequencing.

The TCR comes from a man between 40 and 49 years old in good health and CMV-seronegative. The rearrangement uses TRBV4-3 and TRBJ1-1; D unclear. Sequences were obtained from PBMCs. CDR3 sequence: CASSQDRGGRTEAFF. CDR3 sequence (DNA): TGCGCCAGCAGCCAAGATAGAGGAGGGAGGACTGAAGCTTTCTTT.